Sequencing of this T cell receptor beta chain was carried out in a study of STAT5B mutations in CD4+ large granular lymphocyte leukemia. Across the study: Among healthy donors, a particular HLA allele went with more CDR3 'QG' motifs. Study findings and constraints: Data were not HLA-matched across samples.

Germline-derived CDR1 and CDR2 are MGHRA and YSYEKL. Trimming stripped 1 base from V and 5 bases from J, with 6 bases between. This CDR3 has 13 amino acids. This clone came up a few times. What it recognizes is unknown. This was a survey-level run. Sequencing used immunoSEQ multiplex PCR; TCRdb keeps in-frame clones, though not all of them. The sample has around 26,000 clones, around three quarters seen once. The gene calls are TRBV4-1 and TRBJ1-5, with D uncertain. The sequenced sample was CD4+ T cells from blood buffy coats. This receptor was obtained from a human donor in good health. CDR3 DNA sequence: TGCGCCAGCAGCCAAGGTCTAGATCAGCCCCAGCATTTT. This translates into CASSQGLDQPQHF.